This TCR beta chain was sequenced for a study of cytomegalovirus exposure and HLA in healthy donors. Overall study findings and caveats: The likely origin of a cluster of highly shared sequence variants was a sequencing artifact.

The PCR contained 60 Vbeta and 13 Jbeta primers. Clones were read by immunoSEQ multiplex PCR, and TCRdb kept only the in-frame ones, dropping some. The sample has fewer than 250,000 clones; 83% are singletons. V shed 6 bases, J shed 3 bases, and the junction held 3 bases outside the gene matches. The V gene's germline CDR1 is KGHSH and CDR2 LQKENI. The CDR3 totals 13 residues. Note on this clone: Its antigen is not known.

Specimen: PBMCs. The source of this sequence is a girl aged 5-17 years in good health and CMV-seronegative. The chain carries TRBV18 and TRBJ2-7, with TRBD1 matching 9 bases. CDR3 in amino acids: CASSADRGYEQYF. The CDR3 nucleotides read TGTGCCAGCTCGGCGGACAGGGGCTACGAGCAGTACTTC.